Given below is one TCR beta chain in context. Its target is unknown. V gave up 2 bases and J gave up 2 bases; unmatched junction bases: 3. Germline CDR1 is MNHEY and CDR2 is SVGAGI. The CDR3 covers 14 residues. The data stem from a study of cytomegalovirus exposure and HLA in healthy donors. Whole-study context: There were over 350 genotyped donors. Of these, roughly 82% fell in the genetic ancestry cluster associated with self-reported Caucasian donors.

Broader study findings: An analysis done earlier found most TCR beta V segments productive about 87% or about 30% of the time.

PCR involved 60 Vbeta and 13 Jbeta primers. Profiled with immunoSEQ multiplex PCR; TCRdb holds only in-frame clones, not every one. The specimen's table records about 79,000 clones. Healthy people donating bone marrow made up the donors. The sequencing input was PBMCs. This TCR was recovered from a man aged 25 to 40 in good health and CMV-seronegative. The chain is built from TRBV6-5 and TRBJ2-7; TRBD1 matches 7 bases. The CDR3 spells CASSYGGQTYEQYF. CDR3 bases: TGTGCCAGCAGTTACGGGGGACAGACCTACGAGCAGTACTTC.